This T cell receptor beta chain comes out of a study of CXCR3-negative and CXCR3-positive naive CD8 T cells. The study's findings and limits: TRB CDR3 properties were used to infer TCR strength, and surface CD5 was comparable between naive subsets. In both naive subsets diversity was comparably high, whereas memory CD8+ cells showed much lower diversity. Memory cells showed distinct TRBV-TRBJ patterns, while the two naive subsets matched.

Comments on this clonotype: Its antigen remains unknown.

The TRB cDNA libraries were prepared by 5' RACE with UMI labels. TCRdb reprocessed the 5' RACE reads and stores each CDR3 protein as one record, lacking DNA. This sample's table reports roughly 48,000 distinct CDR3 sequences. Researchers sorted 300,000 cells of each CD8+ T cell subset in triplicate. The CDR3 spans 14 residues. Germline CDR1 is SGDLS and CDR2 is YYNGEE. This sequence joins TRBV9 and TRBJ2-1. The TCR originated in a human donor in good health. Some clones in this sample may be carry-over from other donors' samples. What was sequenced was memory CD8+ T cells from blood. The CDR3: CASSVVGLTNEQFF.